This T cell receptor (beta chain) originates from a study of blood T cells in healthy people across ages (dated by TCRdb to between 2015 and 2017). About the full investigation: Template switching captured roughly one uniquely barcoded TCR beta cDNA molecule per two T cells in model experiments. Two additional independent replicas of 1 million unique cDNA reads from the same blood draw were analyzed for two donors (one aged 18 to 30 and one aged 80 or older). Using deep sequencing normalized with unique cDNA molecular identifiers, the study measured how TCR beta repertoire diversity changes with age. Donors were grouped into four age groups: young (average approximately 16 years), middle-aged (39), aged (over 55) and long-lived (approximately 75).

This clonotype appeared a few times. The specificity of this receptor is unknown. Base qualities are not at hand, and no much larger clone is one base apart. Donors were 35 to 40 systemically healthy Caucasian individuals from Russia aged about 6 to 100 years. Each donor gave ten milliliters of peripheral blood, drawn into EDTA-treated Vacutainer tubes. PBMCs were isolated by Ficoll-Paque density-gradient centrifugation, with at least 7 million obtained per sample. Total RNA, at least 6 micrograms per sample, was extracted from PBMCs with Trizol reagent. Naive CD45RAhigh/CD27high T cell percentages were measured by flow cytometry on a PBMC aliquot from every donor. Library preparation was by 5' RACE. Sequenced using an Illumina HiSeq 2500. The second PCR ran for about 6 to 12 cycles and used a J-beta primer mix along with a sample-barcoded 5' primer. A unique molecular identifier was introduced onto each TCR beta cDNA molecule by a template-switch 5' adaptor carrying 12 random nucleotides. Each sample yielded at least 2.5 million CDR3-containing paired-end reads. First-strand cDNA was synthesized from all RNA with the Mint cDNA synthesis kit, primed by a TRBC-specific oligonucleotide. Following uracil-DNA glycosylase treatment, a first 18-cycle PCR with universal primers M1SS and BC2_uni_R was performed on all cDNA. The original pipeline was this. For normalization, 1 million high-quality reads were randomly selected from each sample, with every read carrying a distinct molecular identifier. Reads sharing molecular identifiers were discarded rather than binned into consensus sequences. CDR3 identification, clonotype clustering and error correction used MiTCR with a Q25 quality threshold and the strictest error-elimination algorithm. A nonparametric unseen species model with Euler transformation was used to estimate a lower bound on total TCR beta diversity. TCRdb itself trimmed the public reads at Q25 with fastp, ran MiXCR and retained productive beta chains. Records with the same CDR3 protein are collapsed into one entry carrying the most frequent genes and DNA. TCRdb, not the authors, supplied the V and J calls. In all, the sample holds under 1,100,000 distinct CDR3 sequences, and around 27% of those were seen once. The top ten clones comprise approximately 0.7% of the sample.

Study-level results and caveats: Compared with the aged group, the long-lived group had more naive CD4+ T cells, fewer expanded clones and increased TCR diversity, suggesting age selection. A strong correlation was found between observed TCR beta diversity and the percentage of naive T cells measured by flow cytometry. Estimates of total diversity based on one million sequenced T cells were considered lower bounds and underestimates. Because the CMV infection status of the donors was unknown, age-related changes in expanded clonotypes may potentially have been confounded. Since profiling was done on bulk unsorted PBMCs, naive and antigen-experienced compartments could not be conclusively compared. As age increased, observed TCR beta diversity per million T cells dropped in a roughly linear way, and a significant reduction was already evident by age 40.

The CDR3 goes from the cysteine to the phenylalanine over 16 residues. Kept here is only the CDR3 DNA, which spans 48 bases and is read in frame from base 1. CDR1 SGHKS and CDR2 YYEKEE were looked up in the germline V gene (reference sequence). These data also featured in a second study, about T cells of mothers and their children. According to the second study: Nine systemically healthy Caucasian individuals, comprising three mothers and their six children, were included as donors. cDNA synthesis consumed the entire amount of extracted RNA, loaded at about 1.5 ug RNA in each 15 ul reaction. Sample barcodes and 2-4 random nucleotides were added via the M1S primer in the second PCR. More than 8 million TCR beta CDR3 reads were obtained from each mother, and about 3 million reads were obtained from each child. TCR recombination output is similarly shaped by thymic selection in related and unrelated pairs, with a minor effect exerted by inherited differences. Normalized repertoire overlap was always found to be slightly, but never significantly, higher in related mother-child pairs than in unrelated mother-child pairs. With a sensitivity of approximately 100 clones per million clonotypes, no persistent microchimeric T cell clones were detected. In the study, deep NGS was used to compare the TCR beta repertoires of mothers and children, and features distinguishing related mother-child pairs from unrelated individuals were sought. On average, the children were roughly 11 +/- 4 years old, while the mothers were about 37 +/- 4 years old. After adapter ligation was performed with NEBNext reagents, the libraries were sequenced on an Illumina HiSeq 2000 with 100+100 nt paired-end reads. To prevent cross-contamination, the mother and child libraries were prepared one month apart and sequenced in separate runs. For each donor, between about 450,000 and 2,300,000 distinct TCR beta clonotypes were identified. Naive TCR beta clonotypes were estimated from low-frequency clonotypes matched to each donor's FACS-determined naive share, without sorting.

The receptor comes from a girl aged 2-9 years in good health. Here the chain combines TRBV5-5 and TRBJ2-5; 10 middle bases align to TRBD2. The assigned J gene may be wrong: the sequence end matches TRBJ2-1 better. The specimen was blood. The DNA sequence is given as TGTGCCAGCAGCCTGCGGCTAGCGGGAGTAAGCAATGAGCAGTTCTTC. It codes for CASSLRLAGVSNEQFF.